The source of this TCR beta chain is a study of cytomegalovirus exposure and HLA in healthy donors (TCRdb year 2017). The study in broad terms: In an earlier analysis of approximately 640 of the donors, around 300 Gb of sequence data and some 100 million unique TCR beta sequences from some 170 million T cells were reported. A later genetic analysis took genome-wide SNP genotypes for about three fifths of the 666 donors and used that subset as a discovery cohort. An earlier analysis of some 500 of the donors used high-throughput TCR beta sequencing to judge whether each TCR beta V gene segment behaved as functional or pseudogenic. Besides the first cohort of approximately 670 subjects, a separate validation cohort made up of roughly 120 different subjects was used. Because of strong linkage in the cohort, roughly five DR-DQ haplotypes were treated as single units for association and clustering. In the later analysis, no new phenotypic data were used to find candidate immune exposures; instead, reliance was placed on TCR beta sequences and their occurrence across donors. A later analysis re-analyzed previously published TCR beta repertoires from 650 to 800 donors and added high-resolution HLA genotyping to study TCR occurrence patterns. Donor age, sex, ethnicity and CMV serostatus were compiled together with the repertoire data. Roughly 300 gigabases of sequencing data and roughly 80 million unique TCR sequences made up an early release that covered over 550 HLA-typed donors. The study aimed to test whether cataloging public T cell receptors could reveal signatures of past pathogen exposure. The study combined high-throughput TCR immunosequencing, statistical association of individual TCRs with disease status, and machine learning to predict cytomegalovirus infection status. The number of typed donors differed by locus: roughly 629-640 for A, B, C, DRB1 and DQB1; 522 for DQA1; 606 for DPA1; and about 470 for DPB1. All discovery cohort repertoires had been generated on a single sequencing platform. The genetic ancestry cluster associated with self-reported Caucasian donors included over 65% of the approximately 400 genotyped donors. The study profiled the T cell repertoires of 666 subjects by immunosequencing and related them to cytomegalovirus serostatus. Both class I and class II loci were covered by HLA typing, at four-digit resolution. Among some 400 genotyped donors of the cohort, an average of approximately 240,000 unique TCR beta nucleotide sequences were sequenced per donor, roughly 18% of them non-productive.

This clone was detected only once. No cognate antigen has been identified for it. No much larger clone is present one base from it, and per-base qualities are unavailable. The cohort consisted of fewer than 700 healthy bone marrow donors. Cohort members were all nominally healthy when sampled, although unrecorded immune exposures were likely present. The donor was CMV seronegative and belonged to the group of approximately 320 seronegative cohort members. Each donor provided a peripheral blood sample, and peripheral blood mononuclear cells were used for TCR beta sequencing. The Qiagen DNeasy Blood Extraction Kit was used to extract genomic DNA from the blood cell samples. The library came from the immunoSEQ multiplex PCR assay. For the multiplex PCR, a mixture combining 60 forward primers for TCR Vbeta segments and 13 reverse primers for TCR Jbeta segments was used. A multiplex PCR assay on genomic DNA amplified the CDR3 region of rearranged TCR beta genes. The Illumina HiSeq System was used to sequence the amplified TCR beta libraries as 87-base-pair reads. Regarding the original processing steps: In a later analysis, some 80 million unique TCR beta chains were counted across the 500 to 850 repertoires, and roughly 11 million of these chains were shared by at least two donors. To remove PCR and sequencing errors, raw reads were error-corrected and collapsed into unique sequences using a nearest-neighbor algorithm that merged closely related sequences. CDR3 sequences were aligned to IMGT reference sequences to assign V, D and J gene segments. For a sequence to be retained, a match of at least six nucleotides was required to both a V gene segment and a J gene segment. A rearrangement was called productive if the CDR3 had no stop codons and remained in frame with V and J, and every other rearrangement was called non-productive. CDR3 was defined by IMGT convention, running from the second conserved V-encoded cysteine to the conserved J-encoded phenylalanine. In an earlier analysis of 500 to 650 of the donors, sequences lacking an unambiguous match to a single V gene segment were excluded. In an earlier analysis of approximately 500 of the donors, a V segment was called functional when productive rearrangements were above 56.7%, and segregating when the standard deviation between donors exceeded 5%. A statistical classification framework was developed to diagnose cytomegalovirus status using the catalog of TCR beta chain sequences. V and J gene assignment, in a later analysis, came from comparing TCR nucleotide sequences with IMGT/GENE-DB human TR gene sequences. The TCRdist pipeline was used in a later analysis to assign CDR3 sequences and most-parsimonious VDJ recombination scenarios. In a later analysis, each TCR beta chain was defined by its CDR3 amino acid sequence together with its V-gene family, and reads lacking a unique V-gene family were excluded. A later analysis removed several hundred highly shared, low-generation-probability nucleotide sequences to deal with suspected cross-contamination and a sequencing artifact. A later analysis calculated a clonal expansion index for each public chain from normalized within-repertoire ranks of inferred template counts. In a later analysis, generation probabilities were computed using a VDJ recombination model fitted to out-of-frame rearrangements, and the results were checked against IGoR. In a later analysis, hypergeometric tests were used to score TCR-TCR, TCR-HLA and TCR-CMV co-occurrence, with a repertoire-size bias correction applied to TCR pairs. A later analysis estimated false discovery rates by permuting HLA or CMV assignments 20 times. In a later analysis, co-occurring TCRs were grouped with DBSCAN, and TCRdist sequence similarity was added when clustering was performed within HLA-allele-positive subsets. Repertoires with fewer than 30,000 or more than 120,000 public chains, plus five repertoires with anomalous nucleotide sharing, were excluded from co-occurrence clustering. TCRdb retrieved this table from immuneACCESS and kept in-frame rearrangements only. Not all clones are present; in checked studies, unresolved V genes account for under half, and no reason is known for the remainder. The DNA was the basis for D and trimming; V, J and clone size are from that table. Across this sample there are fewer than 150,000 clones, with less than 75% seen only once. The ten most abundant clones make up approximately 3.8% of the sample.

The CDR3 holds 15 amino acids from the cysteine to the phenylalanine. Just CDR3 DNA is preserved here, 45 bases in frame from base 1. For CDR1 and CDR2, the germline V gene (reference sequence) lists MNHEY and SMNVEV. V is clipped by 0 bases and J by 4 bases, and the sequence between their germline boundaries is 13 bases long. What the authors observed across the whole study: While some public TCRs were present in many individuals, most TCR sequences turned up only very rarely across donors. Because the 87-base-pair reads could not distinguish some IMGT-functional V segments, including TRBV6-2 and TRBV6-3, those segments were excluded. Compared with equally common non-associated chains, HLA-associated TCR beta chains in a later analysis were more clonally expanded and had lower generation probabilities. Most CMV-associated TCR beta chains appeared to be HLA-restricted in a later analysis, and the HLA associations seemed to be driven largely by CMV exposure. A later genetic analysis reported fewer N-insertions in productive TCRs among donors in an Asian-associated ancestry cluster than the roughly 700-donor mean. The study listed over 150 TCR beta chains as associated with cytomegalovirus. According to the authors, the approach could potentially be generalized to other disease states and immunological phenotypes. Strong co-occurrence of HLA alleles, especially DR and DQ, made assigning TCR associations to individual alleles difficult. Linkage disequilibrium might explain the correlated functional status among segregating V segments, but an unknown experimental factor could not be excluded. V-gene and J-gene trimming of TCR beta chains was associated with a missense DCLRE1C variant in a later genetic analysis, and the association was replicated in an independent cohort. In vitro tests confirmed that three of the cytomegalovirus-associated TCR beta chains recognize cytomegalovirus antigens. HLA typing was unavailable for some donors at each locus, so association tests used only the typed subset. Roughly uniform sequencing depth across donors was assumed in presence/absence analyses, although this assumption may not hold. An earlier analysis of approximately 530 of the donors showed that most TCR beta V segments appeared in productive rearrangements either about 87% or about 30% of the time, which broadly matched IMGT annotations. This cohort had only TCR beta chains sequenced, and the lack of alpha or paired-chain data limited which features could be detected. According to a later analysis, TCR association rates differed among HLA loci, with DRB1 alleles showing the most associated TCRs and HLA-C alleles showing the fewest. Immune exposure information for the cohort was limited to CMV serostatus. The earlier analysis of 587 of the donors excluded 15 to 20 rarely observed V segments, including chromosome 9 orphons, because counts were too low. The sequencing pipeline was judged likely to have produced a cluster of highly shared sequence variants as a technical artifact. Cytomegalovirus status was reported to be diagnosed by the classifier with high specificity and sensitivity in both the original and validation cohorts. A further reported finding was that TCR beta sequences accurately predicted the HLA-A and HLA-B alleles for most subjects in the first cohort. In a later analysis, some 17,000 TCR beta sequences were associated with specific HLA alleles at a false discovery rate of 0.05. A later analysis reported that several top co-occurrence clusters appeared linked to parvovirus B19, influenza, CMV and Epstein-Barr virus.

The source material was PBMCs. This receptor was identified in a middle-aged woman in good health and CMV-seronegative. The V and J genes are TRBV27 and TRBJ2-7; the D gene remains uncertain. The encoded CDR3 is CASSLSASNLYEQYF. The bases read TGTGCCAGCAGTTTATCAGCGTCGAACCTTTACGAGCAGTACTTC.